The sequence of this T cell receptor beta chain was determined in a study of human T cells and chemical hapten exposure. Overall study context: Across its roughly 25 weeks, the study gave patients weekly diphenylcyclopropenone doses to the scalp.

The library attached unique molecular identifiers to individual cDNA molecules. A single record per CDR3 protein comes from TCRdb applying MiXCR to the RACE reads. The sample includes roughly 90,000 distinct CDR3 sequences, roughly a tenth of them seen just once. This clonotype was seen at least ten times. Time point meaning: patch test 3, about 24 weeks after DPC sensitization. Specified treatment: therapeutic diphenylcyclopropenone sensitization with weekly scalp DPC. Donors were 18 to 70-year-old alopecia patients suitable for DPC. This receptor was taken from a woman aged 25 to 39 with alopecia areata. Some clones in this sample may be carry-over from other donors' samples. Source: whole blood, taken in connection with sensitization to the hapten diphenylcyclopropenone (DPC).

The chain's CDR3 is CASTPGQGVADTQYF. CDR3 DNA sequence: TGTGCCAGCACCCCGGGACAGGGGGTGGCAGATACGCAGTATTTT. The genes are TRBV6-4 and TRBJ2-3, with TRBD1 matching over 11 bases. The V gene's germline CDR1 is MRHNA and CDR2 SNTAGT. The J segment lost 4 bases and the V segment lost 7 bases, leaving 7 bases of the junction unmatched. The CDR3 loop spans 15 amino acids.